The entry that follows covers one T cell receptor beta chain sequence. Its antigen is still unknown. Germline assignment: CDR1 MNHEY and CDR2 SVGAGI. The CDR3 length is 15 residues. The V and J ends lost 3 bases and 0 bases respectively, with 10 bases between them. Clones were sequenced by immunoSEQ multiplex PCR, and TCRdb holds only the in-frame ones, with some missing. The sample contains tens of thousands of clones, 83% of which appear only once. These data originate in a study of neoadjuvant nivolumab and ipilimumab in lung cancer. In the study overall: Patients got nivolumab 3 mg/kg on days 1, 15 and 29; combination added ipilimumab 1 mg/kg day 1.

Study-level findings and limits: Pretherapy blood TCR richness correlated positively with resected tumor richness. TCR richness and clonality were higher in tumors than adjacent uninvolved lung. TCR clonality did not significantly correlate with pathologic tumor regression.

The specimen was tumor tissue, collected after neoadjuvant nivolumab, alone or with ipilimumab, at or shortly before surgery. The chain couples TRBV6-5 to TRBJ2-3, with D hard to call. The clonotype was recovered from an adult with non-small cell lung cancer. The CDR3 bases are TGTGCCAGCAGTTATGCTATCAGCAGCACAGATACGCAGTATTTT. Its protein is CASSYAISSTDTQYF.